The T cell receptor beta chain described here comes from a study of shared clonotypes between healthy human individuals. Study-level results: Naive subsets, compared against memory subsets, generally had larger estimated richness values.

Remarks on this clone: Its antigen is not known.

Measured with immunoSEQ multiplex PCR; TCRdb has only the in-frame clones, and not every one. The sample consists of 190,000 or so clones, about 66% of them appearing once. This clonotype was obtained from a young man in good health. Sequenced material: memory CD4+ T cells sorted from blood. Subset in this sample: CD45RA-negative fraction.

The CDR3 loop reads CATSRDSGTRQYF. In nucleotides, the CDR3 is TGTGCCACCAGCAGAGATTCCGGGACAAGGCAGTATTTT. The V call is TRBV15, the J call TRBJ2-3, with a possible D match to TRBD1 (6 bases). The CDR3 is 13 residues long. The V end lost 0 bases, the J end lost 11 bases, and 12 bases lay between the germline ends. Germline V gene sequence: CDR1 LNHNV, CDR2 YYDKDF (reference sequence).